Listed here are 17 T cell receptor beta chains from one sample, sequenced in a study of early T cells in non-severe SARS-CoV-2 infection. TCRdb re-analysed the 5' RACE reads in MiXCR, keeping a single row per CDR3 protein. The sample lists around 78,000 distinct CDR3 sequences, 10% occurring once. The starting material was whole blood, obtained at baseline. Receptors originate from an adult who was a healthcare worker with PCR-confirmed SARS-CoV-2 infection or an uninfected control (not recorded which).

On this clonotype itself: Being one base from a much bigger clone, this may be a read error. The CDR3 reads CASSLYNRFSPYNSPLHF. In nucleotides, the CDR3 is TGCGCCAGCAGCTTGTATAACCGCTTCAGCCCCTATAATTCACCCCTCCACTTT. The genes are TRBV5-1 and TRBJ1-6; D is undetermined. Trimming took 1 base from V and 2 from J, leaving 16 bases between them. The germline V gene has CDR1 SGHRS and CDR2 YFSETQ. The CDR3 is 18 residues long. Full variable domain (outside the CDR3, taken from reference TRBV5-1 and TRBJ1-6): KAGVTQTPRYLIKTRGQQVTLSCSPISGHRSVSWYQQTPGQGLQFLFEYFSETQRNKGNFPGRFSGRQFSNSRSEMNVSTLELGDSALYLCASSLYNRFSPYNSPLHFGNGTRLTVT.

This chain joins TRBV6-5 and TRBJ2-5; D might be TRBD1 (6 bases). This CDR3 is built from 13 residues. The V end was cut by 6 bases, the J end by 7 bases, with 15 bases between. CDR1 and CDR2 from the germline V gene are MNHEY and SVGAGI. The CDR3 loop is CASSYTGWPTQYF. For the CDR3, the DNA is TGTGCCAGCAGCTACACAGGGTGGCCGACCCAGTACTTC.

CDR3 sequence reads: CASSLVGGGTDTQYF. The CDR3 bases are TGTGCCAGCAGCTTAGTTGGGGGAGGCACAGATACGCAGTATTTT. V usage is TRBV7-2 and J usage is TRBJ2-3; D possibly matches TRBD1 or TRBD2 (5 bases each). Germline values: CDR1 SGHTA, CDR2 FQGNSA. Trimming took off 1 base at V and 1 base at J, with 9 bases between the two ends. The CDR3 sequence is 15 residues long.

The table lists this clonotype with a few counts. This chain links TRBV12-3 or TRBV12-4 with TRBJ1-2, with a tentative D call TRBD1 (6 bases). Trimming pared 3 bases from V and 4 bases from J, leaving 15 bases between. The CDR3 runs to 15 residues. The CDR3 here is CASSFRAGASYGYTF. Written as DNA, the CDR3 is TGTGCCAGCAGTTTTCGGGCAGGGGCAAGCTATGGCTACACCTTC.

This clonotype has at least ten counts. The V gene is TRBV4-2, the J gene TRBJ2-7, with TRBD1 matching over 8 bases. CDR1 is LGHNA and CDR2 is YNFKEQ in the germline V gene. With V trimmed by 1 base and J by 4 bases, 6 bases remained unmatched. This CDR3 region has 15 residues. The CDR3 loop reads CASSQVEGQEYEQYF. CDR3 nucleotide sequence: TGTGCCAGCAGCCAAGTAGAGGGACAGGAGTACGAGCAGTACTTC.

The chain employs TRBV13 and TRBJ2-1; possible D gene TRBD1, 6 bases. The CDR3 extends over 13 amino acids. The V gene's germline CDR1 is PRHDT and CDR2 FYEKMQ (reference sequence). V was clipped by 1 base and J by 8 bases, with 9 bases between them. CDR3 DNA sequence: TGTGCCAGCAGCTTAGACAGGGCCGATGAGCAGTTCTTC. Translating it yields CASSLDRADEQFF.

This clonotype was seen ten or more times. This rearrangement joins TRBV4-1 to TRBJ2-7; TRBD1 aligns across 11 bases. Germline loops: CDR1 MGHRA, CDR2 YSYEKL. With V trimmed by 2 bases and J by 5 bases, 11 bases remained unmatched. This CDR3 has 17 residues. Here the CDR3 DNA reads TGCGCCAGCAGCCAACAAAGCGTGGGGACAGGGGGGCACGAGCAGTACTTC. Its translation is CASSQQSVGTGGHEQYF.

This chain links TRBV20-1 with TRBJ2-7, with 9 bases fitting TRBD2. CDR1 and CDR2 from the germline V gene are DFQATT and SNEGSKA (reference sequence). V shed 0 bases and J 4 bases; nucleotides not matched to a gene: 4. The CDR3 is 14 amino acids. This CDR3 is CSARDATSGYEQYF. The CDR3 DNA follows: TGCAGTGCTAGAGATGCGACTAGCGGTTACGAGCAGTACTTC.

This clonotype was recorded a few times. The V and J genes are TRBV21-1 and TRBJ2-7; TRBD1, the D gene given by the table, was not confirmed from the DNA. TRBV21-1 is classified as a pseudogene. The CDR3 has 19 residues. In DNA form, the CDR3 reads TGTGCCAGCAGCACCAAAAGCCAACCGACTGTCCCTTCCACCTACGAGCAGTACTTC. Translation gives CASSTKSQPTVPSTYEQYF.

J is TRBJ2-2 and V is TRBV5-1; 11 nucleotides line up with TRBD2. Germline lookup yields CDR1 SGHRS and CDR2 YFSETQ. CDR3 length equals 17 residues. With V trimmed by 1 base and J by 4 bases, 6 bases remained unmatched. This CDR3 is CASSLTSGGSSTGELFF. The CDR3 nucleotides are TGCGCCAGCAGCTTGACTAGCGGGGGCTCGAGCACCGGGGAGCTGTTTTTT.

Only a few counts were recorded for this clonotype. CDR3 bases: TGTGCCAGCAGGCCAGGTAAAAACCTTCCGCGGGAGCAGTACTTC. Its protein is CASRPGKNLPREQYF. V gene TRBV6-5 combines with J gene TRBJ2-7, with no clear D. With 6 bases removed from V and 7 bases from J, the gap between germline ends came to 22 bases. In germline, CDR1 is MNHEY, CDR2 SVGAGI. This CDR3 region has 15 residues.

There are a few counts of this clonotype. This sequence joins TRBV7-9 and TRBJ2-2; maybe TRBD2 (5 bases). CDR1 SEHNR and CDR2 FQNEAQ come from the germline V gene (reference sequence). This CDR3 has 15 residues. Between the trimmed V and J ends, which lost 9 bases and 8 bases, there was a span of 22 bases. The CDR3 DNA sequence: TGTGCCAGTACCGGACGGGGATCCGTTAAAGGGGAGCTGTTTTTT. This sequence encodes CASTGRGSVKGELFF.

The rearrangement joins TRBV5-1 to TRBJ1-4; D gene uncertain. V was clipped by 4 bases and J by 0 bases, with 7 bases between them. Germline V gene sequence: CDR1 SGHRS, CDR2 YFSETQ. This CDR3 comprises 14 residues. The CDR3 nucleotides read TGCGCCAGCAGCATAACCTCAACTAATGAAAAACTGTTTTTT. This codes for CASSITSTNEKLFF.

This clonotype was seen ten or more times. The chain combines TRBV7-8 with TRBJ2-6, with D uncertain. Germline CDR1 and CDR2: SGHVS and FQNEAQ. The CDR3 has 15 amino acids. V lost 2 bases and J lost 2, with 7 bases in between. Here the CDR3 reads CASSLRATGANVLTF. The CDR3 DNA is TGTGCCAGCAGCTTAAGGGCTACTGGGGCCAACGTCCTGACTTTC.

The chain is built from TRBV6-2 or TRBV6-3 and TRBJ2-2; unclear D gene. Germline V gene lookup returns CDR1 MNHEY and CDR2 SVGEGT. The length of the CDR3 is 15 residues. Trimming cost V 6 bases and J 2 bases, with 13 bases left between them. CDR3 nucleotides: TGTGCCAGCAGCTACGGCCAGATAAACACCGGGGAGCTGTTTTTT. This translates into CASSYGQINTGELFF.

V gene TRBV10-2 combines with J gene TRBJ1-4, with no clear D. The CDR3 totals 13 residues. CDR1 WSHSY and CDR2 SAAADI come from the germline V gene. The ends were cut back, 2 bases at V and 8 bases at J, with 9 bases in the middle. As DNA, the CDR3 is TGCGCCAGCAGTGAGCCGGCTCGGGAAAAACTGTTTTTT. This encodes CASSEPAREKLFF.

This CDR3 reads CASSVVSGVTDTQYF. The CDR3 DNA reads as TGTGCCAGCAGCGTAGTCTCGGGGGTCACAGATACGCAGTATTTT. This sequence joins TRBV9 and TRBJ2-3; D possibly corresponds to TRBD2 (6 bases). CDR1 and CDR2 from the germline V gene are SGDLS and YYNGEE. Trimming pared 0 bases from V and 2 bases from J, leaving 10 bases between. The CDR3 is 15 residues long.